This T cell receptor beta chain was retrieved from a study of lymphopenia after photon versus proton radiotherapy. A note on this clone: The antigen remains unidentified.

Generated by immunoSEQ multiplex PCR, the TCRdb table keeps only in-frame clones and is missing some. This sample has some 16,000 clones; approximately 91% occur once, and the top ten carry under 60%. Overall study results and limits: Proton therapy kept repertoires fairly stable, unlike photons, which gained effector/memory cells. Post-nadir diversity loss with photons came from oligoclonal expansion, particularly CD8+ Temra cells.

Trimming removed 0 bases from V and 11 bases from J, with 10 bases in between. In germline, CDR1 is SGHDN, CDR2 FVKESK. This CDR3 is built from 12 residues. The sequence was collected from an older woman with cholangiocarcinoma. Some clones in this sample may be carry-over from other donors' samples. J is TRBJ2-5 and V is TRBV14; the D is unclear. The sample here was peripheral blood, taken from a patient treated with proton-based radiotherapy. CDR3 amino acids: CASSQDVGKQYF. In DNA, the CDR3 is TGTGCCAGCAGCCAAGATGTGGGGAAGCAGTACTTC.